A single sample gave rise to the 2 T cell receptor beta chains below, sequenced in a study of regulatory T cells in long-lasting Graves disease. With iRepertoire HTBI primers and Arm-PCR of CDR3 regions, TCR beta libraries were built. TCRdb itself ran the multiplex PCR reads through MiXCR, one entry per CDR3 protein. The table lists under 450,000 distinct CDR3 sequences, approximately 25% of them singletons, with around 30% in the top ten. Time point defined: persistent/refractory GD, antithyroid drugs over 5 years with positive TRAb. The authors made the TCR library using RNA they extracted from PBMCs. The input for sequencing was peripheral blood mononuclear cells (PBMCs), taken when the disease was refractory, from a patient treated with antithyroid drugs. The receptor source for this set is a woman in her forties with Graves disease.

CDR3 loop: CASSQRLATVYEQYF. The CDR3 DNA reads as TGTGCCAGCAGTCAAAGACTAGCGACGGTTTACGAGCAGTACTTC. This sequence joins TRBV2 and TRBJ2-7; TRBD2 matches 8 bases. V lost 5 bases, J lost 4 bases, and 10 bases stayed unmatched. The CDR3 has 15 amino acids. Germline CDR1 is SNHLY and CDR2 is FYNNEI.

This rearrangement joins TRBV18 to TRBJ2-5; D is unclear. This CDR3 contains 15 residues. Deletions cut 3 bases from V and 5 bases from J, with 16 bases between. In germline, CDR1 is KGHSH, CDR2 LQKENI. CDR3 protein: CASSPTRTRMETQYF. In DNA form, the CDR3 reads TGTGCCAGCTCACCGACCCGGACCCGGATGGAGACCCAGTACTTC.